This TCR beta chain was sequenced in a study of CD8 T cells in ankylosing spondylitis. Study results and limitations: Ankylosing spondylitis blood appeared to be characterized by a TCR beta motif of eight or nine highly homologous variants. From matched ankylosing spondylitis synovial fluid, disease-linked clones were reportedly recovered at significantly enriched levels. A number of the motif variants had already been described in reactive arthritis synovial fluid and blood.

In regard to this clonotype: Its specificity is not known.

The CDR3 runs 14 residues. V lost 5 bases to trimming and J lost 2 bases; unmatched junction nucleotides: 5. Libraries for TCR beta were made by quantitative 5'-RACE with molecular barcodes. Each CDR3 protein gets one entry after TCRdb re-called the 5' RACE reads with MiXCR. The top ten hold 3% to 4% of the sample, which has 300,000 to 350,000 distinct CDR3 sequences, roughly 20% seen once. This TCR was recovered from a female donor with ankylosing spondylitis or in good health (not recorded which). The gene calls are TRBV12-3 or TRBV12-4 and TRBJ2-5, with 7 bases matching TRBD1. The source material was blood, either unsorted or a sorted T cell fraction (not recorded which). The CDR3 spells CASSGQVLQETQYF. CDR3 in DNA: TGTGCCAGCAGTGGACAGGTCCTTCAAGAGACCCAGTACTTC.